Presented here are 26 T cell receptor beta chains from one specimen sequenced in a study of blood T cells in healthy people across ages. Then a second PCR, running roughly 7 to 11 cycles, was carried out with a sample-barcoded 5' primer and a J-beta primer mix. TCRdb independently ran MiXCR on the 5' RACE reads; one entry per CDR3 protein. The sample yields about 2 million distinct CDR3 sequences, approximately 50% seen once. The sample was blood. The receptors originated from a woman aged 35 to 49 in good health.

The V call is TRBV28, the J call TRBJ2-6; D is possibly TRBD2 (6 bases). CDR1 is MDHEN and CDR2 is SYDVKM in the germline V gene. Trimming left V 5 bases short and J 3 bases short, with 26 bases between. CDR3 length equals 20 residues. CDR3 coding DNA: TGTGCCAGCAGTCTGACCGGGACTGACGGAATTTGGGGTGGGGCCAACGTCCTGACTTTC. It encodes CASSLTGTDGIWGGANVLTF.

This clonotype appeared a few times. V usage is TRBV4-2 and J usage is TRBJ2-3; D might be TRBD1 (5 bases). There are 19 residues in the CDR3. CDR1 LGHNA and CDR2 YNFKEQ come from the germline V gene. The V gene lost 4 bases and the J gene lost 0 bases, with 23 bases spanning the gap. The CDR3 reads CASSRRALQARPSTDTQYF. CDR3 nucleotide sequence: TGTGCCAGCAGCCGTCGAGCCCTACAGGCGCGACCTAGCACAGATACGCAGTATTTT.

The chain has TRBV6-5 and TRBJ2-4; D is undetermined. This CDR3 is 14 amino acids long. Per germline, CDR1 MNHEY and CDR2 SVGAGI. The V end lost 5 bases, the J end lost 4 bases, and 12 bases lay between the germline ends. CDR3 loop: CASSPTMPKNIQYF. CDR3 nucleotides: TGTGCCAGCAGTCCTACCATGCCTAAAAACATTCAGTACTTC.

CDR3 region: CASSHHRGTSGGSDTQYF. CDR3 sequence (DNA): TGCGCCAGCAGCCACCATAGGGGGACTAGCGGGGGTTCAGATACGCAGTATTTT. V is TRBV4-3 and J is TRBJ2-3; 14 bases are shared with TRBD2. This CDR3 is built from 18 residues. V trimming: 3 bases; J trimming: 4 bases; junction bases outside the gene matches: 9. Looked up from germline, CDR1 is LGHNA and CDR2 is YSLEER.

The sample holds many counts of this clonotype. The J gene is TRBJ2-1, the V gene TRBV12-3 or TRBV12-4, with 9 bases matching TRBD2. V trimming: 5 bases; J trimming: 2 bases; junction bases outside the gene matches: 7. CDR3 length: 16 amino acids. The CDR3: CASSPAGGPTYNEQFF. For the CDR3, the DNA is TGTGCCAGCAGTCCTGCGGGGGGGCCAACCTACAATGAGCAGTTCTTC.

The chain couples TRBV6-5 to TRBJ2-5; D unresolved. Near its end, the DNA agrees better with TRBJ2-7, so the J call may be wrong. CDR1 is MNHEY, CDR2 SVGAGI, per germline. CDR3 length: 13 residues. CDR3 sequence: CASAALPTSEQYF. CDR3 coding DNA: TGTGCCAGCGCCGCGCTACCGACGAGCGAGCAGTACTTC.

The chain is built from TRBV5-1 and TRBJ1-4; maybe TRBD1 (5 bases). CDR1 and CDR2 (germline): SGHRS, YFSETQ. V dropped 1 base and J dropped 8 bases, with 12 bases sitting between them. The CDR3 sequence is 14 residues long. The CDR3 DNA follows: TGCGCCAGCAGCTTGCAAGGGGTGGAGGAAAAACTGTTTTTT. It yields the protein CASSLQGVEEKLFF.

The rearrangement joins TRBV6-2 or TRBV6-3 to TRBJ2-1; D might be TRBD2 (5 bases). The germline CDR1 and CDR2 sequences are MNHEY and SVGEGT. The CDR3 runs 15 residues. V was clipped by 4 bases and J by 8 bases, with 18 bases between them. The CDR3 DNA reads as TGTGCCAGCAGTTTCCTCCAAATGTTCGGGGATGAGCAGTTCTTC. Translating gives CASSFLQMFGDEQFF.

V usage is TRBV29-1 and J usage is TRBJ1-2, with 8 bases fitting TRBD1. Germline CDR1 and CDR2: SQVTM and ANQGSEA. This CDR3 contains 18 residues. V lost 2 bases to trimming and J lost 1 base; unmatched junction nucleotides: 15. CDR3 region: CSVESSPGQGVYNYGYTF. The CDR3 DNA follows: TGCAGCGTTGAATCCTCCCCCGGACAGGGAGTCTATAACTATGGCTACACCTTC.

This clonotype was observed a few times. The rearrangement joins TRBV7-6 to TRBJ2-7; 11 nucleotides agree with TRBD2. CDR3 size: 16 residues. Trimming at V came to 5 bases and at J to 3 bases, leaving 9 bases not matched to a gene. Germline lookup yields CDR1 SGHVS and CDR2 FNYEAQ. The CDR3 loop is CASSPLPGLADYEQYF. CDR3 DNA: TGTGCCAGCAGCCCCCTCCCGGGACTAGCGGACTACGAGCAGTACTTC.

This clonotype was counted between two and nine times. The chain carries TRBV5-1 and TRBJ2-7; the D is unclear. Trimming removed 1 base from V and 7 bases from J, with 18 bases in between. CDR3 length: 15 residues. Looked up from germline, CDR1 is SGHRS and CDR2 is YFSETQ. CDR3 nucleotides: TGCGCCAGCAGCTTGCTTACTCAGCGAGTGGAGGAGCAGTACTTC. It translates to CASSLLTQRVEEQYF.

The table lists this clonotype with a few counts. The chain couples TRBV7-2 to TRBJ2-5, with D possibly being TRBD2 (7 bases). Trimming left V 2 bases short and J 2 bases short, with 21 bases between. The CDR3 totals 18 residues. Germline values: CDR1 SGHTA, CDR2 FQGNSA. The CDR3 DNA is TGTGCCAGCAGCTTAAGTGGCTCGGGGGGCGCAGGTCAAGAGACCCAGTACTTC. Translated: CASSLSGSGGAGQETQYF.

The V gene is TRBV15, the J gene TRBJ1-2; weak D call: TRBD1 (6 bases). Trimming stripped 5 bases from V and 0 bases from J, with 19 bases between. The CDR3 spans 17 residues. From germline, CDR1 is LNHNV and CDR2 YYDKDF (reference sequence). This CDR3 reads CATSLTLTGETNYGYTF. The CDR3 bases are TGTGCCACCAGCTTGACCTTGACAGGAGAAACTAACTATGGCTACACCTTC.

The V gene is TRBV27, the J gene TRBJ1-5, with D unclear. Germline V lookup: CDR1 MNHEY, CDR2 SMNVEV (reference sequence). V was cut by 0 bases and J by 2 bases, with 8 bases left in between. The CDR3 spans 15 residues. The CDR3 loop reads CASSLSTSGNQPQHF. The CDR3 region has the DNA TGTGCCAGCAGTTTATCGACTTCAGGCAATCAGCCCCAGCATTTT.

This clonotype was found a few times. The chain carries TRBV4-1 and TRBJ2-3; 8 positions match TRBD1. V was pared by 3 bases and J by 3 bases, with 8 bases of the junction left unmatched. The CDR3 runs 16 residues. Germline V lookup: CDR1 MGHRA, CDR2 YSYEKL. As DNA, the CDR3 is TGCGCCAGCAGCCACCCTATCTGGACAGGGACAGATACGCAGTATTTT. Its protein product is CASSHPIWTGTDTQYF.

The chain employs TRBV20-1 and TRBJ1-2, with TRBD1 matching over 7 bases. The CDR3 length is 13 residues. The trim removed 4 bases at V and 4 bases at J, leaving 6 bases unmatched. CDR1 and CDR2 from the germline V gene are DFQATT and SNEGSKA (reference sequence). This CDR3 reads CSATPGTAYGYTF. The CDR3 DNA sequence: TGCAGTGCTACGCCCGGGACAGCCTATGGCTACACCTTC.

The chain couples TRBV20-1 to TRBJ2-7; D is ambiguous. V gave up 3 bases and J gave up 0 bases, with 6 bases separating them. Germline V gives CDR1 DFQATT, CDR2 SNEGSKA (reference sequence). The CDR3 totals 12 residues. The CDR3 DNA follows: TGCAGTGCTAGTAAGGTCTCCTACGAGCAGTACTTC. It is translated as CSASKVSYEQYF.

This CDR3 reads CASTVLAGSYEQFF. CDR3 in DNA: TGTGCCAGCACGGTGCTAGCGGGGAGTTATGAGCAGTTCTTC. The genes are TRBV2 and TRBJ2-1; 9 nucleotides align to TRBD2. Germline V gives CDR1 SNHLY, CDR2 FYNNEI. The CDR3 is 14 residues long. J was trimmed by 8 bases and V by 7 bases; bases with no gene match: 9.

The chain carries TRBV27 and TRBJ1-2, with D possibly matching TRBD1 (6 bases). The CDR3 contains 14 residues. Trimming left V 10 bases short and J 2 bases short, with 17 bases between. CDR1 and CDR2 (germline): MNHEY, SMNVEV (reference sequence). The CDR3 spells CATKGGGRNYGYTF. The DNA of the CDR3 is TGTGCCACTAAGGGGGGCGGAAGAAACTATGGCTACACCTTC.

The chain recombines TRBV2 with TRBJ2-1; D is possibly TRBD2 (6 bases). Deletions cut 8 bases from V and 7 bases from J, with 18 bases between. Germline V gene lookup returns CDR1 SNHLY and CDR2 FYNNEI. The CDR3 is 14 residues long. The CDR3 DNA sequence: TGTGCCAGCCTAGCGACACCCTCAAGGAATGAGCAGTTCTTC. Residues: CASLATPSRNEQFF.

This clonotype has a handful of counts. V and J are TRBV7-9 and TRBJ2-1; perhaps TRBD2 as D (6 bases). Germline-derived CDR1 and CDR2 are SEHNR and FQNEAQ (reference sequence). With 5 bases removed from V and 4 bases from J, the gap between germline ends came to 18 bases. This CDR3 region has 16 residues. This CDR3 is CASSGGLLSLYNEQFF. Written as DNA, the CDR3 is TGTGCCAGCAGCGGGGGACTTCTCTCCCTGTACAATGAGCAGTTCTTC.

This clonotype was recorded a few times. The J gene is TRBJ1-5, the V gene TRBV7-3; D may be TRBD1 (6 bases). V was pared by 1 base and J by 0 bases, with 22 bases between. Germline V gene sequence: CDR1 SGHTA, CDR2 FQGTGA. The CDR3 is 20 residues long. The CDR3 spells CASSLMWGLWDYNSNQPQHF. The CDR3 nucleotides are TGTGCCAGCAGCTTAATGTGGGGGCTCTGGGACTATAATAGCAATCAGCCCCAGCATTTT.

This rearrangement joins TRBV27 to TRBJ1-1, with D perhaps matching TRBD1 (5 bases). CDR1 and CDR2 from the germline V gene are MNHEY and SMNVEV (reference sequence). The ends were cut back, 7 bases at V and 4 bases at J, with 16 bases in the middle. The CDR3 extends over 14 amino acids. CDR3 sequence: CASTLDQGTTEAFF. The CDR3 nucleotides read TGTGCCAGCACCCTCGATCAGGGTACCACTGAAGCTTTCTTT.

The V and J genes are TRBV2 and TRBJ2-5; 9 nucleotides agree with TRBD1. V shed 6 bases and J 3 bases; nucleotides not matched to a gene: 5. The CDR3 sequence is 14 residues long. Per the germline V gene, CDR1 is SNHLY and CDR2 is FYNNEI. The CDR3 loop is CASRGQGPKETQYF. DNA for the CDR3: TGTGCCAGCAGAGGACAGGGGCCAAAAGAGACCCAGTACTTC.

This clonotype was seen more than once but under ten times. The genes are TRBV27 and TRBJ2-4; D is unresolved. With 3 bases removed from V and 0 bases from J, the gap between germline ends came to 6 bases. CDR1 and CDR2 from the germline V gene are MNHEY and SMNVEV (reference sequence). The CDR3 sequence is 14 residues long. The CDR3 DNA sequence: TGTGCCAGCAGTTTTGGGGAAGCCAAAAACATTCAGTACTTC. It is translated as CASSFGEAKNIQYF.

The chain recombines TRBV2 with TRBJ1-2, with a possible D match to TRBD1 (6 bases). Germline CDR1 is SNHLY and CDR2 is FYNNEI. The CDR3 extends over 18 amino acids. V lost 1 base, J lost 2 bases, and 20 bases lay in between. CDR3 amino acids: CASSEVPKRTVGNYGYTF. The CDR3 region has the DNA TGTGCCAGCAGTGAAGTCCCTAAGCGGACAGTTGGAAACTATGGCTACACCTTC.